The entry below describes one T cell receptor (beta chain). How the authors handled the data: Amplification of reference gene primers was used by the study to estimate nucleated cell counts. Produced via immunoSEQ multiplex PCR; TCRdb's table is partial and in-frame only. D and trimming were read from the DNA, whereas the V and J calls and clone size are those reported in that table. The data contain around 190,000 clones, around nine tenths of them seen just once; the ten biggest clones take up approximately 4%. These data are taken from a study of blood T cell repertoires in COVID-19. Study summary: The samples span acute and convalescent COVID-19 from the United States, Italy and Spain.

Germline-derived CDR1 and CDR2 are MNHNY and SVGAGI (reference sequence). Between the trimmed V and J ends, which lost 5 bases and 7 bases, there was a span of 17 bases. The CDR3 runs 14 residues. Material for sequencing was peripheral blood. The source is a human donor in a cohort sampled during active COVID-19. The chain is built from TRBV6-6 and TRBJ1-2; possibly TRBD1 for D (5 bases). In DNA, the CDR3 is TGTGCCAGCAGTGGCAGGGATGAGGCACGTGGCTACACCTTC. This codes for CASSGRDEARGYTF.